Listed below are T cell receptor beta chains from one sample, sequenced in a study of cytomegalovirus exposure and HLA in healthy donors. Some clones are missing from TCRdb's copy, which holds only in-frame ones; the method was immunoSEQ multiplex PCR. The table counts roughly 45,000 clones; about 1.8% lies in the top ten. Sample: PBMCs. The receptors derive from a woman aged 25 to 39 in good health and CMV-seronegative. The CDR3 runs from the conserved cysteine through the conserved F or W. D genes are given only for firm matches.

TRBJ2-5 TRBV13 . CASSSLGTRAQYF TGTGCCAGCAGCTCCTTGGGCACGCGGGCCCAGTACTTC
TRBJ2-7 TRBV7-2 TRBD1 CASSSWTGPSSYEQYF TGTGCCAGCAGCTCTTGGACAGGGCCATCCTCCTACGAGCAGTACTTC
TRBJ2-7 TRBV6-6 . CASSYMQGSYEQYF TGTGCCAGCAGTTACATGCAGGGATCCTACGAGCAGTACTTC
TRBJ1-4 TRBV7-9 . CASSLSEGSNEKLFF TGTGCCAGCAGCTTATCTGAGGGATCTAATGAAAAACTGTTTTTT
TRBJ1-2 TRBV5-6 TRBD1 CASRYGTGTYYGYTF TGTGCCAGCAGGTACGGGACAGGGACCTACTATGGCTACACCTTC
TRBJ2-7 TRBV27 . CASNKQSGGRGYEQYF TGTGCCAGCAATAAACAGTCCGGCGGCCGGGGGTACGAGCAGTACTTC
TRBJ2-7 TRBV6-5 . CASSYSQAGSYEQYF TGTGCCAGCAGTTACTCCCAGGCTGGGTCCTACGAGCAGTACTTC
TRBJ2-1 TRBV30 . CAWRSDTSYNEQFF TGTGCCTGGAGATCCGACACCTCGTACAATGAGCAGTTCTTC
TRBJ2-1 TRBV23-1 TRBD2 CASSQSHEREGLCDEQFF TGCGCCAGCAGTCAATCCCACGAGCGGGAGGGCCTCTGCGATGAGCAGTTCTTC
TRBJ2-7 TRBV18 TRBD1 CASSPPDRGATYEQYF TGTGCCAGCTCACCTCCTGACAGGGGGGCGACCTACGAGCAGTACTTC
TRBJ1-5 TRBV28 . CASSSIDRWDQPQHF TGTGCCAGCAGCTCAATTGACAGGTGGGATCAGCCCCAGCATTTT
TRBJ1-1 TRBV11-2 . CASSLNRQVNTEAFF TGTGCCAGCAGCTTAAACCGGCAGGTTAACACTGAAGCTTTCTTT
TRBJ2-7 TRBV9 TRBD2 CASSVGMPSGSSFLYEQYF TGTGCCAGCAGCGTAGGTATGCCTAGCGGAAGCTCGTTCCTATACGAGCAGTACTTC
TRBJ1-1 TRBV27 . CASHPQGPNTEAFF TGTGCCAGCCACCCACAGGGCCCGAACACTGAAGCTTTCTTT
TRBJ2-2 TRBV4-3 TRBD2 CASSQKLELAGTGELFF TGCGCCAGCAGCCAAAAATTGGAACTAGCGGGCACCGGGGAGCTGTTTTTT
TRBJ2-1 TRBV5-1 TRBD1 CASSLPDRGPGYYNEQFF TGCGCCAGCAGCCTACCAGACAGGGGCCCGGGGTACTACAATGAGCAGTTCTTC